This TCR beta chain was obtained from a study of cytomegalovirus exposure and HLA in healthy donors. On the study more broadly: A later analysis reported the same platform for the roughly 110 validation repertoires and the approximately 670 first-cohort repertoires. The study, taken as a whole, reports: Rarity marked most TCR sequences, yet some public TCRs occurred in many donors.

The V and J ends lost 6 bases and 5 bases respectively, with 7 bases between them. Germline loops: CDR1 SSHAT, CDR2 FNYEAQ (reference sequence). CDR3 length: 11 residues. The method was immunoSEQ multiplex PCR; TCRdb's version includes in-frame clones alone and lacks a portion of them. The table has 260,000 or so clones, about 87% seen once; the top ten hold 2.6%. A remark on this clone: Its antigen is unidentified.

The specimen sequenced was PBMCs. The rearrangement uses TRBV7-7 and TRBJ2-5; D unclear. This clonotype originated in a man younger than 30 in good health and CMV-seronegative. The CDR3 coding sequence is TGTGCCAGCAGAGCCGTGGAGACCCAGTACTTC. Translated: CASRAVETQYF.